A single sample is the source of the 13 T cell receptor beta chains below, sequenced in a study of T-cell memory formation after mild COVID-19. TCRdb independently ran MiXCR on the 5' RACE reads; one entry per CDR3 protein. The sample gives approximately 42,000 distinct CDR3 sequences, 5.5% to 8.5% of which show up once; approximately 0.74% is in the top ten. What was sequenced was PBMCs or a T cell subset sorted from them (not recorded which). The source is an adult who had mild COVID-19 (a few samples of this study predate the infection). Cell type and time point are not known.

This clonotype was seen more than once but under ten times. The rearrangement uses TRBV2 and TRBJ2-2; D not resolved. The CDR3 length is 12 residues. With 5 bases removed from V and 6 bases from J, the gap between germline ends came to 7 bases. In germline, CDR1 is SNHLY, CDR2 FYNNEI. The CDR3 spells CASSFLSGELFF. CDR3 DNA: TGTGCCAGCAGTTTTTTATCCGGGGAGCTGTTTTTT.

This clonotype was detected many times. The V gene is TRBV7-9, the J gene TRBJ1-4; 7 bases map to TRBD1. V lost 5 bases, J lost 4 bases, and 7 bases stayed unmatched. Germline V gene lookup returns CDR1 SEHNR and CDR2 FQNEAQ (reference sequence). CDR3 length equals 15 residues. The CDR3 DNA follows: TGTGCCAGCAGCCAAGGGACAGATTATAATGAAAAACTGTTTTTT. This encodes CASSQGTDYNEKLFF.

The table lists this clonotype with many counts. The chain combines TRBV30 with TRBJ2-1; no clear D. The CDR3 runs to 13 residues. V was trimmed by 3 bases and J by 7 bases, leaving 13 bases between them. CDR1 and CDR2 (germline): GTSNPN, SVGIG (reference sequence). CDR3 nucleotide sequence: TGTGCCTGGAGCGGCGTGGTAGGTAATGAGCAGTTCTTC. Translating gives CAWSGVVGNEQFF.

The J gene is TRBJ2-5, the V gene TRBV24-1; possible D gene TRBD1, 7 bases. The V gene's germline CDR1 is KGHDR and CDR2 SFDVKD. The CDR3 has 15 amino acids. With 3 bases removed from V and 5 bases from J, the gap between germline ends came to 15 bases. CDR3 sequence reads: CATSDGSQGRETQYF. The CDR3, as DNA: TGTGCCACCAGTGATGGATCACAGGGGAGGGAGACCCAGTACTTC.

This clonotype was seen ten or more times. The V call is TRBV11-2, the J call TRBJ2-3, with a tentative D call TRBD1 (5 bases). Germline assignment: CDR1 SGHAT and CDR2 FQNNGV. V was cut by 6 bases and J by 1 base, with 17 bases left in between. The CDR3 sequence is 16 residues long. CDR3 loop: CASRLRGILGTDTQYF. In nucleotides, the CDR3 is TGTGCCAGCAGATTAAGGGGAATTCTTGGCACAGATACGCAGTATTTT. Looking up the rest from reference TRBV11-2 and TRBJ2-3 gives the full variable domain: EAGVAQSPRYKIIEKRQSVAFWCNPISGHATLYWYQQILGQGPKLLIQFQNNGVVDDSQLPKDRFSAERLKGVDSTLKIQPAKLEDSAVYLCASRLRGILGTDTQYFGPGTRLTVL.

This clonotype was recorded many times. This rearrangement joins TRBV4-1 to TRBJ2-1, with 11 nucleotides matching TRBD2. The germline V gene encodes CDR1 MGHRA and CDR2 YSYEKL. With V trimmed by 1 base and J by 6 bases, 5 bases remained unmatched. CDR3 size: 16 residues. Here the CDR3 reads CASSQVPSGGPNEQFF. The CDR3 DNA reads TGCGCCAGCAGCCAAGTACCTAGCGGGGGGCCCAATGAGCAGTTCTTC.

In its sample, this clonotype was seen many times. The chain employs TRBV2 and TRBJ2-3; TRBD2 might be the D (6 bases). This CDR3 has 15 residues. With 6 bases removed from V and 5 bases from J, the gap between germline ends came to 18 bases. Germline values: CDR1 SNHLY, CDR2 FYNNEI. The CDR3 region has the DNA TGTGCCAGCAGATTACTAGCAGCACCCGGAGATACGCAGTATTTT. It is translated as CASRLLAAPGDTQYF.

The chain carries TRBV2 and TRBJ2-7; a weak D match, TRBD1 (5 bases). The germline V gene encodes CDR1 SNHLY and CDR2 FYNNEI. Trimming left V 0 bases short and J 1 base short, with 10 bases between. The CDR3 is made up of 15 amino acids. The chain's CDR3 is CASSEASRGSYEQYF. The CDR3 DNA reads TGTGCCAGCAGTGAAGCGTCAAGGGGATCCTACGAGCAGTACTTC.

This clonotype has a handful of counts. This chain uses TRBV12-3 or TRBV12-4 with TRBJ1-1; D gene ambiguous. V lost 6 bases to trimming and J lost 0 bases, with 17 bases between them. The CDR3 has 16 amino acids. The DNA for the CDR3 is TGTGCCAGCAGCCCTTTAGGTACAACTATGAACACTGAAGCTTTCTTT. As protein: CASSPLGTTMNTEAFF.

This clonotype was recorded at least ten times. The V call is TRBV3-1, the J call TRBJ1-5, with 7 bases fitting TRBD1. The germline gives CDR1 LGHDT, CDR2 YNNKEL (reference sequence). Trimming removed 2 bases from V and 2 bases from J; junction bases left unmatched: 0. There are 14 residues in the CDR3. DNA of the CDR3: TGTGCCAGCAGCCAAACAGGGGGCAATCAGCCCCAGCATTTT. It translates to CASSQTGGNQPQHF.

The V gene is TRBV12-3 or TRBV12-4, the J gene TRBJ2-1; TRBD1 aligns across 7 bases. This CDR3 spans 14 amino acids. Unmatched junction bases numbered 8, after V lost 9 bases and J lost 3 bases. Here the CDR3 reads CASTLGTDYNEQFF. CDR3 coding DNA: TGTGCCAGTACCTTGGGGACAGACTACAATGAGCAGTTCTTC.

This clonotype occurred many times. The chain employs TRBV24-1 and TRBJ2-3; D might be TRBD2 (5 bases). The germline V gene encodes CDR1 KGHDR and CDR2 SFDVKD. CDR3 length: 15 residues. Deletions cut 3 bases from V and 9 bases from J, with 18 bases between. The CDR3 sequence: CATSDPTLGAGTQYF. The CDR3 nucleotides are TGTGCCACCAGTGATCCAACTCTGGGAGCAGGAACGCAGTATTTT.

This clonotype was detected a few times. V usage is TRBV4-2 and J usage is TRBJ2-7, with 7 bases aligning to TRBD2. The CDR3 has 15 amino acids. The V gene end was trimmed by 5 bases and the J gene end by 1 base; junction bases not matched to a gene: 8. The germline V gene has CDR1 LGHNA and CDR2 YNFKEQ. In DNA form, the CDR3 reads TGTGCCAGCAGCTCTCATCGACTAGCATCCTACGAGCAGTACTTC. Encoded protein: CASSSHRLASYEQYF.